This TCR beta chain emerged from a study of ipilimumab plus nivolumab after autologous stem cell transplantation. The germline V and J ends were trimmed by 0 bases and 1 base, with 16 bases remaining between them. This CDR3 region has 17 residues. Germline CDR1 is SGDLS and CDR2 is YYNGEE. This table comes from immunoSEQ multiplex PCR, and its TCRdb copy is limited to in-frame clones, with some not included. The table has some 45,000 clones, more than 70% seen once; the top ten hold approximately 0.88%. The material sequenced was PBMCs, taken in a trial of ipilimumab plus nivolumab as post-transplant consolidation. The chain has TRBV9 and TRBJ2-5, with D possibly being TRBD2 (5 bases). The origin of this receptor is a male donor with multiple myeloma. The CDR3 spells CASSVGIPGGGQETQYF. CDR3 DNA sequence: TGTGCCAGCAGCGTAGGTATCCCGGGTGGAGGCCAAGAGACCCAGTACTTC.